This T cell receptor (beta chain) was recovered during a study of blood T cell repertoires in COVID-19. Study at large: Nucleic acid was either cDNA or gDNA, and it came from T cells, B-cell-depleted T cells, or PBMCs.

Sequencing used immunoSEQ multiplex PCR; TCRdb keeps in-frame clones, though not all of them. The sample has tens of thousands of clones, roughly 90% seen once. The CDR3 sequence is 12 residues long. Per germline, CDR1 MNHEY and CDR2 SVGEGT. Trimming removed 4 bases from V and 5 bases from J, with 9 bases in between. This TCR derives from a human donor in a cohort sampled during active COVID-19. The rearrangement joins TRBV6-2 or TRBV6-3 to TRBJ2-7; tentative D call: TRBD2 (6 bases). What was sequenced was peripheral blood. The CDR3 region has the DNA TGTGCCAGCAGTTGGCGGGAAGACGAGCAGTACTTC. Residues: CASSWREDEQYF.